This T cell receptor beta chain comes out of a study of blood T cell repertoires in COVID-19. Study details: Samples came from the United States, Italy and Spain, spanning acute and convalescent COVID-19. Sample material is recorded as cDNA or gDNA derived from T cells, B-cell-depleted T cells, or PBMCs.

Per the original methods: Amplifying reference gene primers gave estimates of nucleated cell counts. This table comes from immunoSEQ multiplex PCR, and its TCRdb copy is limited to in-frame clones, with some not included. Clone size and V and J calls were adopted from that table, with D and trimming inferred from the DNA. The sample shows about 220,000 clones, approximately 80% of them seen only once. CDR1 and CDR2 from the germline V gene are LNHNV and YYDKDF (reference sequence). CDR3 size: 14 residues. The V gene lost 3 bases and the J gene lost 5 bases, with 13 bases spanning the gap. This clone has a single count.

The receptor was isolated from a human donor in a cohort sampled during active COVID-19. Specimen: peripheral blood. The chain couples TRBV15 to TRBJ2-5; D is undetermined. This CDR3 reads CATSSRGDVETQYF. CDR3 nucleotide sequence: TGTGCCACCAGCAGCCGAGGAGATGTGGAGACCCAGTACTTC. Full variable domain (missing parts from reference TRBV15 and TRBJ2-5): DAMVIQNPRYQVTQFGKPVTLSCSQTLNHNVMYWYQQKSSQAPKLLFHYYDKDFNNEADTPDNFQSRRPNTSFCFLDIRSPGLGDTAMYLCATSSRGDVETQYFGPGTRLLVL.